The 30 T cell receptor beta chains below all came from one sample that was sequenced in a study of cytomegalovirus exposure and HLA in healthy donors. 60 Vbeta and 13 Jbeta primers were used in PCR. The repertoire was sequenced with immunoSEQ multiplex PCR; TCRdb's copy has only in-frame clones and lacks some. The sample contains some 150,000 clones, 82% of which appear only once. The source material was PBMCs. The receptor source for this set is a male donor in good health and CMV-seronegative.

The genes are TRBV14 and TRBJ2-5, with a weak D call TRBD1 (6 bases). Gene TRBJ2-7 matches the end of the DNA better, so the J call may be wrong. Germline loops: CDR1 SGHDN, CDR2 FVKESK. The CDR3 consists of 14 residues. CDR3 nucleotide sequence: TGTGCCAGCAGCCGGCGGACAGCAGCCTACGAGCAGTACTTC. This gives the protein CASSRRTAAYEQYF.

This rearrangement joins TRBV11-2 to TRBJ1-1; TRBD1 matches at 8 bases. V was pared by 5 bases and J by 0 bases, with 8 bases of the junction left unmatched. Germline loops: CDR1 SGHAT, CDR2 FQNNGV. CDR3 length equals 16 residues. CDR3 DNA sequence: TGTGCCAGCAGCCAAGAAGGACAGGGAGTGAACACTGAAGCTTTCTTT. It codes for CASSQEGQGVNTEAFF.

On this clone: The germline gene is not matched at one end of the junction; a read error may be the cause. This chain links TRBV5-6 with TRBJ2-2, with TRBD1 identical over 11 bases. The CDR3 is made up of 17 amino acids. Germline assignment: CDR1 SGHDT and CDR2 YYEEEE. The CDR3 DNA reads TGTGCCAGCAGCCCAGGGACAGGGGGAAGGGGCACCCGGGAGCTGTTTTTT. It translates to CASSPGTGGRGTRELFF.

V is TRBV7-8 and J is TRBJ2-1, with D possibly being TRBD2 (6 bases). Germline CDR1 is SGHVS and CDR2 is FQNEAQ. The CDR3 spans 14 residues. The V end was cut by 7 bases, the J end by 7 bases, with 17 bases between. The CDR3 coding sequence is TGTGCCAGCAAGCAGGGCGGGATTGGGAATGAGCAGTTCTTC. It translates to CASKQGGIGNEQFF.

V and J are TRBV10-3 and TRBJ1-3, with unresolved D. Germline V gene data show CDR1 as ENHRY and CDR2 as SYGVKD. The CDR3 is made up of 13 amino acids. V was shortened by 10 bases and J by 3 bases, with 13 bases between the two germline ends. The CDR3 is CATGEEVGNTIYF. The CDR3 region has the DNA TGTGCCACCGGGGAAGAGGTTGGAAACACCATATATTTT.

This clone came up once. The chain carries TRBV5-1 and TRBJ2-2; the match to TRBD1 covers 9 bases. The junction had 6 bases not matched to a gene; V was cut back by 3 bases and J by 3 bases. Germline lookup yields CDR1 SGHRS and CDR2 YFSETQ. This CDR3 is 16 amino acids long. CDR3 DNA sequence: TGCGCCAGCAGCTGGGGGGACAGGGTCGACACCGGGGAGCTGTTTTTT. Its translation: CASSWGDRVDTGELFF.

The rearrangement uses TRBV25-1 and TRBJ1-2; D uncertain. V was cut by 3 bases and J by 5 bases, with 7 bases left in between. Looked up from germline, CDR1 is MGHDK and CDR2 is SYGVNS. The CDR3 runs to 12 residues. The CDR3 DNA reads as TGTGCCAGCAGTGACGGTCCTTATGGCTACACCTTC. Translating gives CASSDGPYGYTF.

The CDR3 loop is CASSLRQGLTYNEQFF. CDR3 bases: TGTGCCAGTAGTCTGCGACAGGGCCTAACATACAATGAGCAGTTCTTC. This sequence joins TRBV19 and TRBJ2-1; 7 nucleotides align to TRBD1. The trim removed 5 bases at V and 4 bases at J, leaving 11 bases unmatched. The CDR3 contains 16 residues. Germline V gives CDR1 LNHDA, CDR2 SQIVND (reference sequence).

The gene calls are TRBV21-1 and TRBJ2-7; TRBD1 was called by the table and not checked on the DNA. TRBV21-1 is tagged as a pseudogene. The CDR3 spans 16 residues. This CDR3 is CASSSHPPDRAYEQYF. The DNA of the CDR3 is TGTGCCAGCAGCTCCCATCCCCCGGACAGAGCCTACGAGCAGTACTTC.

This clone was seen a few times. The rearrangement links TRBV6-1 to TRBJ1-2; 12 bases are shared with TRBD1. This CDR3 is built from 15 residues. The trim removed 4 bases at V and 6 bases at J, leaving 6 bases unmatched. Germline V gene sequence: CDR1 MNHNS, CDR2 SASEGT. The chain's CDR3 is CASSVGGTGGHGYTF. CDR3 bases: TGTGCCAGCAGTGTTGGGGGGACAGGGGGCCATGGCTACACCTTC.

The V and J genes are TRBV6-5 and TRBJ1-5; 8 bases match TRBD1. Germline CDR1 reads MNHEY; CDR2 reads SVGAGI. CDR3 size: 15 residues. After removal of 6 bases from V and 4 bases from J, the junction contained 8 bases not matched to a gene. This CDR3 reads CASRPGQVQNQPQHF. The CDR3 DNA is TGTGCCAGCAGGCCGGGACAGGTGCAAAATCAGCCCCAGCATTTT.

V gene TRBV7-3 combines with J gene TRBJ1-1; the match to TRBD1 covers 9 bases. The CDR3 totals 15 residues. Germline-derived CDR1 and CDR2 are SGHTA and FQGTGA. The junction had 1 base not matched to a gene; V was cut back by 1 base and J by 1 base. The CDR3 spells CASSLMGQGNTEAFF. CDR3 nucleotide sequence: TGTGCCAGCAGCTTAATGGGACAGGGGAACACTGAAGCTTTCTTT.

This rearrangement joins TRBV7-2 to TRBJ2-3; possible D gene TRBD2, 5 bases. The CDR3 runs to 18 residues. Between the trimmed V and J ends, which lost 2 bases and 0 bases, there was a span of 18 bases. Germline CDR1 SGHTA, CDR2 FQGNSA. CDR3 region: CASSLSYPSPRSTDTQYF. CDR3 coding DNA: TGTGCCAGCAGCTTAAGTTATCCTAGCCCGAGAAGCACAGATACGCAGTATTTT.

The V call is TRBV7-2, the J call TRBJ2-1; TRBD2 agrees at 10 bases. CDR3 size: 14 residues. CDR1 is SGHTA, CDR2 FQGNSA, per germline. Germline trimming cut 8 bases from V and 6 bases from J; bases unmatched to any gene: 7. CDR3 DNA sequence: TGTGCCAGCGGCCCTAGCGGGAGACCCAATGAGCAGTTCTTC. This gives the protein CASGPSGRPNEQFF.

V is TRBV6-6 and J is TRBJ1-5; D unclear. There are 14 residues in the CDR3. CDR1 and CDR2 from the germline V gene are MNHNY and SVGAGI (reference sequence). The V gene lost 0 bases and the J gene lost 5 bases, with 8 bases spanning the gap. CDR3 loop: CASSYSRQHQPQHF. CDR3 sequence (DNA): TGTGCCAGCAGTTACTCGCGGCAGCATCAGCCCCAGCATTTT.

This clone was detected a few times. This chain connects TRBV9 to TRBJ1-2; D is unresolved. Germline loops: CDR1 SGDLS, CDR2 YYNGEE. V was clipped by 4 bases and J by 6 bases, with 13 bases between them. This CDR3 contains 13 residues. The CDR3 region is CASSSDLRDGYTF. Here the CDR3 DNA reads TGTGCCAGCAGCTCCGACCTGCGGGATGGCTACACCTTC.

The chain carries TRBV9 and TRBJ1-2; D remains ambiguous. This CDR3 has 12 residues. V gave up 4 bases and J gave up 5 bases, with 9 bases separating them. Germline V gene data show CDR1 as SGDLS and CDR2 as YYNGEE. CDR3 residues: CASSSGVYGYTF. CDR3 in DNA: TGTGCCAGCAGCTCTGGAGTATATGGCTACACCTTC.

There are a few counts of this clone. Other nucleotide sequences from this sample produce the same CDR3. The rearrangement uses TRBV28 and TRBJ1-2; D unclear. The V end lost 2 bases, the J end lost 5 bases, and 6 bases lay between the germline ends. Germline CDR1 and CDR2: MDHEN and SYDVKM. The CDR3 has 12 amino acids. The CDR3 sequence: CASSLGGYGYTF. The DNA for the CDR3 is TGTGCCAGCAGTTTAGGCGGGTATGGCTACACCTTC.

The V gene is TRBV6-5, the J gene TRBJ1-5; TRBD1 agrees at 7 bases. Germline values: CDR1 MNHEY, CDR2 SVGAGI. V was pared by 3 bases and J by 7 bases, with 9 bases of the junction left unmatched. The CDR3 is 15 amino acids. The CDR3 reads CASSYTTGTGQPQHF. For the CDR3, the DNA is TGTGCCAGCAGTTATACGACAGGGACGGGCCAGCCCCAGCATTTT.

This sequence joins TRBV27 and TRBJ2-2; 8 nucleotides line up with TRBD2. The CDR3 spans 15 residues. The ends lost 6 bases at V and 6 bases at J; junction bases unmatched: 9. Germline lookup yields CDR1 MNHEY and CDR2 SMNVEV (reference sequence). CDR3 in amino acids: CASSGGAGVAGELFF. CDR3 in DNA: TGTGCCAGCAGCGGGGGGGCAGGGGTAGCCGGGGAGCTGTTTTTT.

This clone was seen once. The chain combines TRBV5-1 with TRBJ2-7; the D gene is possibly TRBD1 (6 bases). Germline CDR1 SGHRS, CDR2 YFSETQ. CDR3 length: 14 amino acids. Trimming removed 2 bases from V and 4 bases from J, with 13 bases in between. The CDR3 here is CASSLGQLRYEQYF. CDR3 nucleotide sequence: TGCGCCAGCAGCTTAGGACAGCTTCGGTACGAGCAGTACTTC.

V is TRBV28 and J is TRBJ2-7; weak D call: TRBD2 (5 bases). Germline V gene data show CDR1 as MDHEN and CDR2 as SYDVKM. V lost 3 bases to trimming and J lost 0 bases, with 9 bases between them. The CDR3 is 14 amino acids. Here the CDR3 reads CASSFAGSSYEQYF. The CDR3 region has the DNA TGTGCCAGCAGTTTCGCGGGCAGCTCCTACGAGCAGTACTTC.

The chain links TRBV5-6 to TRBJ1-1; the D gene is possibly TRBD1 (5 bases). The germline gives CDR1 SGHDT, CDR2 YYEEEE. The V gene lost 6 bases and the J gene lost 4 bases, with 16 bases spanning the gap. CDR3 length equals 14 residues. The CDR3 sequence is CASTGGIGVTEAFF. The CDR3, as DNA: TGTGCCAGCACCGGGGGGATAGGGGTCACTGAAGCTTTCTTT.

CDR3 nucleotide sequence: TGTGCCAGCAGCCAAGGACTAGCGGGGGCCTACGAGCAGTACTTC. Translated: CASSQGLAGAYEQYF. The genes are TRBV7-3 and TRBJ2-7; TRBD2 matches 13 bases. This CDR3 comprises 15 residues. After removal of 5 bases from V and 2 bases from J, the junction contained 3 bases not matched to a gene. The germline V gene has CDR1 SGHTA and CDR2 FQGTGA.

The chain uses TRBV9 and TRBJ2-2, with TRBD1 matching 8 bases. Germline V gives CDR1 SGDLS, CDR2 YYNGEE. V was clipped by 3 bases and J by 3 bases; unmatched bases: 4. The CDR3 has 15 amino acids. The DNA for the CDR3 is TGTGCCAGCAGCGACGACAGGGGAGACACCGGGGAGCTGTTTTTT. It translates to CASSDDRGDTGELFF.

The CDR3 nucleotides read TGCGCCAGCAGCTTTAACGGCCAAGAGACCCAGTACTTC. Protein sequence: CASSFNGQETQYF. The chain has TRBV5-1 and TRBJ2-5, with D hard to call. V lost 2 bases and J lost 1, with 6 bases in between. Looked up from germline, CDR1 is SGHRS and CDR2 is YFSETQ. The CDR3 has 13 residues.

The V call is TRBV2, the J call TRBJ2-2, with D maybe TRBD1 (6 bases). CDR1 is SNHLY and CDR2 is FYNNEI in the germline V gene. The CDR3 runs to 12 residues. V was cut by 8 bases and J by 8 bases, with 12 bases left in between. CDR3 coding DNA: TGTGCCAGCCGTGGGGGCGGAGGGGAGCTGTTTTTT. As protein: CASRGGGGELFF.

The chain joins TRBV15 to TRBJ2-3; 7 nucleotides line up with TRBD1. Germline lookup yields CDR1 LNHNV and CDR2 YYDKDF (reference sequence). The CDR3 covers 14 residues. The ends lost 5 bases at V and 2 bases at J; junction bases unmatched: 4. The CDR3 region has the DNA TGTGCCACCAGCGGCGGACAGGCCACAGATACGCAGTATTTT. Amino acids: CATSGGQATDTQYF. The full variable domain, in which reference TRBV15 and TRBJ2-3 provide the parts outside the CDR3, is DAMVIQNPRYQVTQFGKPVTLSCSQTLNHNVMYWYQQKSSQAPKLLFHYYDKDFNNEADTPDNFQSRRPNTSFCFLDIRSPGLGDTAMYLCATSGGQATDTQYFGPGTRLTVL.

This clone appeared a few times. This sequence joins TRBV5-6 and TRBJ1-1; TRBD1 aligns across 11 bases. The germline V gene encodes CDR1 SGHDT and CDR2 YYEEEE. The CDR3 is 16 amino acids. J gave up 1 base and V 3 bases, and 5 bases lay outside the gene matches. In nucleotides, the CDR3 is TGTGCCAGCAGCTGGACAGGGGGCATTACGAACACTGAAGCTTTCTTT. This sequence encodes CASSWTGGITNTEAFF. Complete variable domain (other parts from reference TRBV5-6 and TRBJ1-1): DAGVTQSPTHLIKTRGQQVTLRCSPKSGHDTVSWYQQALGQGPQFIFQYYEEEERQRGNFPDRFSGHQFPNYSSELNVNALLLGDSALYLCASSWTGGITNTEAFFGQGTRLTVV.

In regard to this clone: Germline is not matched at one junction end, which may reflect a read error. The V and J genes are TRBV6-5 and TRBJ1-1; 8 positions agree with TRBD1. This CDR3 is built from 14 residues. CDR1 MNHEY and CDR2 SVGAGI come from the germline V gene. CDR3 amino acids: CASKLQGGNAEAFF. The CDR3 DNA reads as TGTGCCAGCAAGCTACAGGGGGGGAACGCTGAAGCTTTCTTT.